These 5 T cell receptor beta chains came from one sample sequenced in a study of T cells in Graves' hyperthyroidism and ophthalmopathy. Amplified regions were TCR beta CDR3 sequences from RNA transcripts. Carried out on the TCR CDR3, a first-round RT-PCR used the HTBI primer set. TCRdb re-derived calls from the multiplex PCR reads in MiXCR, one entry per CDR3 protein. The repertoire holds 250,000 to 300,000 distinct CDR3 sequences, with around 13% as singletons. Sequenced sample: blood. These receptors were collected from a middle-aged woman with Graves' hyperthyroidism.

The V call is TRBV6-5, the J call TRBJ1-2; the D gene is possibly TRBD1 (5 bases). The germline gives CDR1 MNHEY, CDR2 SVGAGI. V was shortened by 0 bases and J by 3 bases, with 14 bases between the two germline ends. CDR3 length: 16 amino acids. The CDR3 here is CASSYSAGPGDYGYTF. Here the CDR3 DNA reads TGTGCCAGCAGTTACTCTGCGGGTCCGGGGGACTATGGCTACACCTTC.

The table lists this clonotype with many counts. The chain uses TRBV15 and TRBJ2-1; perhaps TRBD2 as D (5 bases). CDR1 is LNHNV and CDR2 is YYDKDF in the germline V gene (reference sequence). The ends were cut back, 0 bases at V and 9 bases at J, with 12 bases in the middle. The CDR3 length is 14 residues. DNA of the CDR3: TGTGCCACCAGCAGAGAATGGGGAGTAGGTGAGCAGTTCTTC. This sequence encodes CATSREWGVGEQFF.

This clonotype was seen repeatedly, ten times or more. The chain couples TRBV27 to TRBJ2-1; 11 positions agree with TRBD2. This CDR3 is built from 14 residues. The junction had 2 bases not matched to a gene; V was cut back by 6 bases and J by 4 bases. Germline CDR1 MNHEY, CDR2 SMNVEV (reference sequence). CDR3: CASRVAGGYNEQFF. Written as DNA, the CDR3 is TGTGCCAGCAGAGTAGCGGGGGGGTACAATGAGCAGTTCTTC.

V is TRBV18 and J is TRBJ2-7, with 11 bases aligning to TRBD1. Looked up from germline, CDR1 is KGHSH and CDR2 is LQKENI. The CDR3 spans 14 residues. V shed 6 bases, J shed 2 bases, and the junction held 3 bases outside the gene matches. The DNA of the CDR3 is TGTGCCAGCTCGAGGGGACAGGGGGCCTACGAGCAGTACTTC. It is translated as CASSRGQGAYEQYF.

This clonotype came up many times. The CDR3 loop reads CASSHGQGYEQYF. The CDR3 DNA is TGTGCCAGCAGCCACGGACAGGGCTACGAGCAGTACTTC. J is TRBJ2-7 and V is TRBV3-1; the match to TRBD1 covers 8 bases. V lost 3 bases, J lost 3 bases, and 1 base stayed unmatched. Germline lookup yields CDR1 LGHDT and CDR2 YNNKEL (reference sequence). The CDR3 has 13 residues.